This T cell receptor beta chain was documented in a study of glioma-infiltrating T cells. Study-wide results and limits: CDR3 overlap between tissue and blood was very small. Above-expected tissue-blood divergence occurred in all gliomas, most in low-grade ones.

TCR alpha and beta CDR3 regions were amplified from RNA using iRepertoire nested multiplex PCR. Input was 100-400 ng of tissue mRNA or PBMC total RNA. One entry per CDR3 protein results from TCRdb running MiXCR on the multiplex PCR reads. The sample has about 5,700 distinct CDR3 sequences, 35% to 50% seen once. V was clipped by 0 bases and J by 10 bases, with 11 bases between them. Germline CDR1 SGDLS, CDR2 YYNGEE. The CDR3 spans 13 residues. About this clonotype: Its antigen is not known.

The receptor comes from a human donor with low-grade glioma or glioblastoma, undergoing nonglioma brain surgery, or in good health (not recorded which). The material sequenced was glioma tissue, nonneoplastic brain tissue, or PBMCs (not recorded which). This rearrangement joins TRBV9 to TRBJ1-3, with D perhaps TRBD1 (5 bases). The CDR3 sequence is CASSVGTISTIYF. The DNA for the CDR3 is TGTGCCAGCAGCGTAGGGACAATCTCGACCATATATTTT.